The 14 T cell receptor beta chains reported below all come from one sample, sequenced in a study of T cell responses to AZD1222 COVID-19 vaccine. Sequenced by immunoSEQ multiplex PCR; TCRdb stores in-frame clones only, minus some. Among about 140,000 clones listed, 85% to 95% were seen once. The sample was peripheral blood, taken on day 0 of MenACWY control vaccination. Receptors originate from an adult in good health.

The chain is built from TRBV7-6 and TRBJ1-2; D call uncertain. The CDR3 contains 16 residues. Trimming took off 4 bases at V and 4 bases at J, with 19 bases between the two ends. Germline V gene sequence: CDR1 SGHVS, CDR2 FNYEAQ. CDR3 amino acids: CASSSYRRAFFYGYTF. The CDR3 DNA reads TGTGCCAGCAGCTCCTATCGTCGCGCATTCTTCTATGGCTACACCTTC.

CDR3 sequence: CASSLSRGADNEKLFF. CDR3 nucleotide sequence: TGTGCCAGCAGCCTTTCGCGGGGGGCCGATAATGAAAAACTGTTTTTT. This chain links TRBV7-9 with TRBJ1-4, with D possibly TRBD1 on 6 matching bases. Germline CDR1 reads SEHNR; CDR2 reads FQNEAQ (reference sequence). CDR3 length: 16 amino acids. The V gene lost 5 bases and the J gene lost 4 bases, with 17 bases spanning the gap.

The V gene is TRBV6-5, the J gene TRBJ1-2; D is unresolved. Germline assignment: CDR1 MNHEY and CDR2 SVGAGI. V was shortened by 2 bases and J by 3 bases, with 7 bases between the two germline ends. This CDR3 spans 13 amino acids. Written as DNA, the CDR3 is TGTGCCAGCAGTTACCCGGGGTACTATGGCTACACCTTC. Amino acids: CASSYPGYYGYTF.

V gene TRBV4-3 combines with J gene TRBJ1-2; D remains ambiguous. CDR1 is LGHNA, CDR2 YSLEER, per germline. Trimming took off 1 base at V and 5 bases at J, with 11 bases between the two ends. The CDR3 length is 14 residues. CDR3 sequence (DNA): TGCGCCAGCAGCCAAGGAGTAGAGGAGTATGGCTACACCTTC. It translates to CASSQGVEEYGYTF.

This rearrangement joins TRBV27 to TRBJ2-1, with 7 bases that match TRBD2. V lost 6 bases, J lost 2 bases, and 22 bases stayed unmatched. This CDR3 region has 20 residues. CDR1 is MNHEY and CDR2 is SMNVEV in the germline V gene (reference sequence). The CDR3 region has the DNA TGTGCCAGCAGGATACGGGCTAGCGGCCATACTATAAACCCCTACAATGAGCAGTTCTTC. Protein: CASRIRASGHTINPYNEQFF.

The J gene is TRBJ2-7, the V gene TRBV6-5; possible D gene TRBD1, 6 bases. Germline CDR1 and CDR2: MNHEY and SVGAGI. This CDR3 is 13 amino acids long. Trimming stripped 5 bases from V and 3 bases from J, with 11 bases between. As DNA, the CDR3 is TGTGCCAGCAGTCGGGACAAATACTACGAGCAGTACTTC. Protein: CASSRDKYYEQYF.

The genes are TRBV7-3 and TRBJ1-2; TRBD1 matches 10 bases. The CDR3 consists of 16 residues. Germline CDR1 and CDR2: SGHTA and FQGTGA. V was pared by 6 bases and J by 4 bases, with 11 bases of the junction left unmatched. The DNA of the CDR3 is TGTGCCAGCAGTTTAGGACAGGGGGGATTAGGCTATGGCTACACCTTC. Translating gives CASSLGQGGLGYGYTF.

The count of this clone is one. J is TRBJ2-7 and V is TRBV5-6, with TRBD2 matching 10 bases. This CDR3 is built from 16 residues. Germline loops: CDR1 SGHDT, CDR2 YYEEEE. The ends lost 3 bases at V and 13 bases at J; junction bases unmatched: 19. In DNA form, the CDR3 reads TGTGCCAGCAGCTCAATACGAGAGGGGCTAGCGGGAGCTTATTACTTC. It codes for CASSSIREGLAGAYYF.

This chain uses TRBV5-4 with TRBJ1-3; the D gene is possibly TRBD1 (6 bases). V was trimmed by 3 bases and J by 4 bases, leaving 11 bases between them. This CDR3 contains 14 residues. The germline CDR1 and CDR2 sequences are SGHNT and YYREEE (reference sequence). The CDR3 region is CASSSGQTGNTIYF. The CDR3 DNA reads TGTGCCAGCAGCTCCGGACAGACCGGAAACACCATATATTTT.

This chain connects TRBV4-3 to TRBJ1-3, with D maybe TRBD1 (5 bases). Germline V lookup: CDR1 LGHNA, CDR2 YSLEER. V was cut by 0 bases and J by 2 bases, with 14 bases left in between. The CDR3 covers 17 residues. CDR3 nucleotides: TGCGCCAGCAGCCAAGATGATGGGGGATCTACTGGAAACACCATATATTTT. It encodes CASSQDDGGSTGNTIYF.

The chain joins TRBV3-1 (or the pseudogene TRBV3-2) to TRBJ1-1; D is undetermined. The CDR3 runs 13 residues. CDR1 is LGHDT, CDR2 YNNKEL, per germline (reference sequence). V lost 5 bases and J lost 1, with 8 bases in between. The CDR3 here is CASSDNRNTEAFF. CDR3 coding DNA: TGTGCCAGCAGCGATAATAGGAACACTGAAGCTTTCTTT.

The chain recombines TRBV28 with TRBJ1-3; D is undetermined. V gave up 2 bases and J gave up 0 bases, with 8 bases separating them. This CDR3 has 15 residues. Germline V gene sequence: CDR1 MDHEN, CDR2 SYDVKM. CDR3 in DNA: TGTGCCAGCAGTTTAGGCGGATACTCTGGAAACACCATATATTTT. Protein sequence: CASSLGGYSGNTIYF.

This sequence joins TRBV10-3 and TRBJ1-1, with a possible D match to TRBD1 (5 bases). Germline V gene lookup returns CDR1 ENHRY and CDR2 SYGVKD. V was cut by 0 bases and J by 4 bases, with 12 bases left in between. This CDR3 has 15 amino acids. The CDR3 sequence: CAISESETGGTEAFF. DNA of the CDR3: TGTGCCATCAGTGAGTCCGAAACCGGGGGCACTGAAGCTTTCTTT.

The gene calls are TRBV13 and TRBJ2-2; 9 nucleotides line up with TRBD2. Germline trimming cut 4 bases from V and 6 bases from J; bases unmatched to any gene: 6. Per the germline V gene, CDR1 is PRHDT and CDR2 is FYEKMQ (reference sequence). The CDR3 is 15 residues long. CDR3: CASSSQAGGPGELFF. The CDR3 region has the DNA TGTGCCAGCAGCTCGCAGGCGGGAGGGCCCGGGGAGCTGTTTTTT.